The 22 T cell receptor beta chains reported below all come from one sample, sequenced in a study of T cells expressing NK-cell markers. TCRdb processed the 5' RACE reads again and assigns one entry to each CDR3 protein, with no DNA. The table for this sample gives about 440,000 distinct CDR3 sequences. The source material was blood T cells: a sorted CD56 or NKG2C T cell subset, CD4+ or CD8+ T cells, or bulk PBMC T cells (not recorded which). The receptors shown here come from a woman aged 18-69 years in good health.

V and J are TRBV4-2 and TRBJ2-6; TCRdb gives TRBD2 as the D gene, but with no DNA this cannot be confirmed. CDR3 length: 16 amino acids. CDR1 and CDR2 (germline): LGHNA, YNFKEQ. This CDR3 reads CASSQDGGAQANVLTF.

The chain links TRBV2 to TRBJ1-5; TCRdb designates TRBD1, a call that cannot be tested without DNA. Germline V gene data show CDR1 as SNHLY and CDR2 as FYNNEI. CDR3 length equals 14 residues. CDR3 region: CASRREDSYQPQHF.

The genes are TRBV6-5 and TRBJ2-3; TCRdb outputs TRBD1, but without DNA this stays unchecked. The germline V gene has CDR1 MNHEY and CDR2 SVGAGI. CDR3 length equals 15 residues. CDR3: CASSYLTGTGDTQYF.

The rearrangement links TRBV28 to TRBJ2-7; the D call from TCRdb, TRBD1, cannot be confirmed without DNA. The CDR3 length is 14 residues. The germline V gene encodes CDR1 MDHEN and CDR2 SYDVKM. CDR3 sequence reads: CAVLQGTVAYEQYF.

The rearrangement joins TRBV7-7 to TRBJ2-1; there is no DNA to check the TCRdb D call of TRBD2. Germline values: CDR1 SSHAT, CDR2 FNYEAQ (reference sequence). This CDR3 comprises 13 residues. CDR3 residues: CASSLGLANEQFF. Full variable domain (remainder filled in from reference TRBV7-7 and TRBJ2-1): GAGVSQSPRYKVTKRGQDVTLRCDPISSHATLYWYQQALGQGPEFLTYFNYEAQPDKSGLPSDRFSAERPEGSISTLTIQRTEQRDSAMYRCASSLGLANEQFFGPGTRLTVL.

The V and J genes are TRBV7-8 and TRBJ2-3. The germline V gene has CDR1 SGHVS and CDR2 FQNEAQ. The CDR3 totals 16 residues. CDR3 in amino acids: CASSLWTSAGTDTQYF.

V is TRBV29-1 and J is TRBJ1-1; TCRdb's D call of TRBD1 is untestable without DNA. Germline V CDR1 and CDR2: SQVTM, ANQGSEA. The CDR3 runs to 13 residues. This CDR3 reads CSAQRTDNTEAFF.

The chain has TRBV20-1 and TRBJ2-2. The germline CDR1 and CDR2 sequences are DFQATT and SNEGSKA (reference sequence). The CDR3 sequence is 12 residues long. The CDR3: CSARETTGELFF.

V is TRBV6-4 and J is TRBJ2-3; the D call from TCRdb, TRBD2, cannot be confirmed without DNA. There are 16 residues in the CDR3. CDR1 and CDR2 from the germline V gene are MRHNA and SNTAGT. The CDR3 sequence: CASSTTSGGSTDTQYF.

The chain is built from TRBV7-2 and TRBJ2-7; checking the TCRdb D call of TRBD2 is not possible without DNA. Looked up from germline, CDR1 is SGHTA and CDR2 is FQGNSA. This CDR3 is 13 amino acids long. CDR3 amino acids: CASSFLRDWEQYF.

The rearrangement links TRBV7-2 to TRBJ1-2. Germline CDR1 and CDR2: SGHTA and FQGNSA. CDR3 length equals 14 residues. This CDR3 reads CASSLAGRTTGYTF.

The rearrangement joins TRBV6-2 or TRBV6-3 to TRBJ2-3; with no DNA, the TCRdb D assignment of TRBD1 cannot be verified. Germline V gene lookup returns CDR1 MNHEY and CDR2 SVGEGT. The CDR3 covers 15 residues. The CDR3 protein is CASSLRVYRTDTQYF.

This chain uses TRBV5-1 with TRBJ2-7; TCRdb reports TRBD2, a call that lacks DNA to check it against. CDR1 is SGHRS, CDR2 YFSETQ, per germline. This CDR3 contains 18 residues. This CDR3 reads CASSLTPGLAGVAAEQYF.

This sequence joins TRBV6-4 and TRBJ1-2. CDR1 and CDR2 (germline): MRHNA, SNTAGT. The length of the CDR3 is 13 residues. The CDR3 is CASSDYTDYGYTF.

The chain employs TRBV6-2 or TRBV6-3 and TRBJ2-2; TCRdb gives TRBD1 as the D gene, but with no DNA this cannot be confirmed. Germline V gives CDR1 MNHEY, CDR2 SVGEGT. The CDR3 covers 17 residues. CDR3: CASSHPLEQGGTGELFF.

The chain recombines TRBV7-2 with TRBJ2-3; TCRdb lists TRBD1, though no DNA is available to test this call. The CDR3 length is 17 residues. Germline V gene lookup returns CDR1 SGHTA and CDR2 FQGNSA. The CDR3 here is CASSFDITTGYTDTQYF.

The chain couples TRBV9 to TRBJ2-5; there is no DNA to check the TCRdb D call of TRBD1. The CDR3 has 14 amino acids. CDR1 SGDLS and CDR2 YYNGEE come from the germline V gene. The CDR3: CASSVGQFQETQYF.

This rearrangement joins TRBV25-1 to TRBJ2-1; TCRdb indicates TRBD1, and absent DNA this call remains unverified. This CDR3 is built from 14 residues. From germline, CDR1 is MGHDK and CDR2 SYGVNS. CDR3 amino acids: CASRAGKSENEQFF.

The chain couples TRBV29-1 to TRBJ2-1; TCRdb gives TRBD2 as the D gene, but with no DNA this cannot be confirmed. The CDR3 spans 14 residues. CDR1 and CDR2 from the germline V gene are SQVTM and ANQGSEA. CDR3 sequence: CSVVLAVAYNEQFF.

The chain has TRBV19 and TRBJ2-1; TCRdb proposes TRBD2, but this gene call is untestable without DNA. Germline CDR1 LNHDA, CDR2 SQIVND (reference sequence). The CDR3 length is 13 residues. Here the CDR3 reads CASSTLAGGPQFF.

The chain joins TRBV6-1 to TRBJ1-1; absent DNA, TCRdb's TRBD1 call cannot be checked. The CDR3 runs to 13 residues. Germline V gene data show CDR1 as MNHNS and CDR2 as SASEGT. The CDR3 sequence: CASNVGGNTEAFF.

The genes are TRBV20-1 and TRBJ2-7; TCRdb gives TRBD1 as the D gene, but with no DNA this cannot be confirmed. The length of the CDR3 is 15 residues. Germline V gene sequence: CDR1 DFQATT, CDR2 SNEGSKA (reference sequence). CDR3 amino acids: CSAGDPGRSSYEQYF.